Shown below are 23 T cell receptor beta chains from a single sample sequenced in a study of cytomegalovirus exposure and HLA in healthy donors. Only in-frame clones appear in the TCRdb table, and some are missing; sequencing was by immunoSEQ multiplex PCR. Of 150,000 to 200,000 clones in the sample, approximately 84% are singletons; the top ten hold roughly 6.5%. The sequenced sample consisted of PBMCs. The receptors were gathered from a man younger than 30 in good health and CMV-seropositive.

The rearrangement joins TRBV9 to TRBJ1-2, with a possible D match to TRBD1 (6 bases). Germline values: CDR1 SGDLS, CDR2 YYNGEE. This CDR3 is 15 amino acids long. V gave up 3 bases and J gave up 8 bases, with 20 bases separating them. The DNA of the CDR3 is TGTGCCAGCAGCGCACAAACAGGGAATGATGGGGGCTACACCTTC. Its protein product is CASSAQTGNDGGYTF.

J is TRBJ1-2 and V is TRBV5-1; a possible D gene is TRBD1 (6 bases). Trimming stripped 1 base from V and 5 bases from J, with 12 bases between. CDR1 SGHRS and CDR2 YFSETQ come from the germline V gene. There are 14 residues in the CDR3. The CDR3: CASSLSSQGYGYTF. The CDR3 bases are TGCGCCAGCAGCTTGAGTTCACAGGGTTATGGCTACACCTTC.

The chain joins TRBV28 to TRBJ2-7, with 13 bases fitting TRBD2. With 4 bases clipped from V and 5 bases from J, the junction kept 5 bases outside the gene matches. This CDR3 spans 15 amino acids. The V gene's germline CDR1 is MDHEN and CDR2 SYDVKM. The CDR3 bases are TGTGCCAGCAGTTCACTAGCGGGAGGGCCCCACGAGCAGTACTTC. Residues: CASSSLAGGPHEQYF.

The chain employs TRBV2 and TRBJ1-5; weak D call: TRBD1 (6 bases). The CDR3 contains 13 residues. Trimming stripped 10 bases from V and 3 bases from J, with 13 bases between. The germline V gene encodes CDR1 SNHLY and CDR2 FYNNEI. The CDR3 region is CATADRINQPQHF. In DNA form, the CDR3 reads TGTGCCACCGCTGACAGGATCAATCAGCCCCAGCATTTT.

The chain is built from TRBV6-1 and TRBJ1-5; tentatively, D is TRBD1 (5 bases). V lost 0 bases and J 2 bases, leaving 11 bases between the germline ends. There are 16 residues in the CDR3. Germline V CDR1 and CDR2: MNHNS, SASEGT. The CDR3, as DNA: TGTGCCAGCAGTGAAGCTGCCCAGGGTGGCAATCAGCCCCAGCATTTT. Translation: CASSEAAQGGNQPQHF.

The chain joins TRBV11-1 to TRBJ2-7; 10 nucleotides agree with TRBD2. The CDR3 covers 15 residues. Germline lookup yields CDR1 SGHAT and CDR2 FQDESV (reference sequence). V was pared by 3 bases and J by 1 base, with 3 bases of the junction left unmatched. The CDR3 here is CASSLRTSGSYEQYF. The DNA of the CDR3 is TGTGCCAGCAGCTTGAGGACTAGCGGATCCTACGAGCAGTACTTC. The whole variable domain, filled in from reference TRBV11-1 and TRBJ2-7, reads EAEVAQSPRYKITEKSQAVAFWCDPISGHATLYWYRQILGQGPELLVQFQDESVVDDSQLPKDRFSAERLKGVDSTLKIQPAELGDSAMYLCASSLRTSGSYEQYFGPGTRLTVT.

This clone was counted a single time. This sequence joins TRBV5-1 and TRBJ2-1, with TRBD2 matching over 7 bases. The CDR3 spans 15 residues. CDR1 is SGHRS, CDR2 YFSETQ, per germline. V lost 3 bases and J lost 4; bases outside the gene matches: 7. CDR3 sequence (DNA): TGCGCCAGCAGCTGGGCAAACGGGAGGTACAATGAGCAGTTCTTC. It yields the protein CASSWANGRYNEQFF.

The chain joins TRBV7-2 to TRBJ2-2, with D maybe TRBD1 (5 bases). The CDR3 length is 15 residues. Germline lookup yields CDR1 SGHTA and CDR2 FQGNSA. V lost 5 bases, J lost 4 bases, and 14 bases lay in between. The CDR3 DNA reads as TGTGCCAGCAGCCAGATCAGGGTTGGCACCGGGGAGCTGTTTTTT. It encodes CASSQIRVGTGELFF.

The chain carries TRBV27 and TRBJ1-2, with D possibly matching TRBD1 (6 bases). The CDR3 spans 12 residues. Trimming stripped 5 bases from V and 4 bases from J, with 8 bases between. CDR1 is MNHEY, CDR2 SMNVEV, per germline (reference sequence). The CDR3 bases are TGTGCCAGCAGTATCAGGGGCTATGGCTACACCTTC. This gives the protein CASSIRGYGYTF.

J is TRBJ1-2 and V is TRBV9; D perhaps matches TRBD1 (5 bases). Germline-derived CDR1 and CDR2 are SGDLS and YYNGEE. The ends were cut back, 0 bases at V and 6 bases at J, with 9 bases in the middle. This CDR3 has 13 amino acids. The DNA of the CDR3 is TGTGCCAGCAGCGTAGGTCAGGGTAATGGCTACACCTTC. It codes for CASSVGQGNGYTF.

The V and J genes are TRBV27 and TRBJ2-7; a possible D gene is TRBD1 (5 bases). The germline V gene has CDR1 MNHEY and CDR2 SMNVEV (reference sequence). The germline V and J ends were trimmed by 2 bases and 2 bases, with 7 bases remaining between them. This CDR3 comprises 13 residues. Written as DNA, the CDR3 is TGTGCCAGCAGTTTACAGGGAACCTACGAGCAGTACTTC. Encoded protein: CASSLQGTYEQYF.

The V gene is TRBV19, the J gene TRBJ2-7, with D maybe TRBD2 (6 bases). This CDR3 spans 14 amino acids. Trimming took off 6 bases at V and 2 bases at J, with 14 bases between the two ends. Per germline, CDR1 LNHDA and CDR2 SQIVND (reference sequence). The CDR3 protein is CASRTGGNTYEQYF. CDR3 nucleotide sequence: TGTGCCAGTAGGACTGGGGGGAATACCTACGAGCAGTACTTC.

This clone was detected a few times. The CDR3: CASRSTQGQGVFF. In nucleotides, the CDR3 is TGTGCCAGCAGATCTACCCAGGGCCAGGGGGTGTTTTTT. The V gene is TRBV25-1, the J gene TRBJ1-4, with 7 bases matching TRBD1. Per the germline V gene, CDR1 is MGHDK and CDR2 is SYGVNS. V dropped 6 bases and J dropped 15; count of bases not matched to a gene: 13. The length of the CDR3 is 13 residues.

This rearrangement joins TRBV30 to TRBJ2-1, with D tentatively TRBD2 (6 bases). Looked up from germline, CDR1 is GTSNPN and CDR2 is SVGIG (reference sequence). The V end lost 2 bases, the J end lost 1 base, and 12 bases lay between the germline ends. The CDR3 runs 15 residues. In DNA, the CDR3 is TGTGCCTGGAGTACCCAGCGGGTTTCCTACAATGAGCAGTTCTTC. This gives the protein CAWSTQRVSYNEQFF. The entire variable domain, with the rest obtained from reference TRBV30 and TRBJ2-1, is as follows: SQTIHQWPATLVQPVGSPLSLECTVEGTSNPNLYWYRQAAGRGLQLLFYSVGIGQISSEVPQNLSASRPQDRQFILSSKKLLLSDSGFYLCAWSTQRVSYNEQFFGPGTRLTVL.

The chain employs TRBV7-3 and TRBJ2-1, with a possible D match to TRBD2 (6 bases). CDR1 and CDR2 (germline): SGHTA, FQGTGA. The CDR3 totals 14 residues. The V end was cut by 2 bases, the J end by 6 bases, with 11 bases between. The CDR3 loop reads CASSLVGLFNEQFF. CDR3 bases: TGTGCCAGCAGCTTAGTGGGACTCTTCAATGAGCAGTTCTTC.

V and J are TRBV5-6 and TRBJ2-7, with 7 nucleotides matching TRBD1. Losses at the gene ends were 3 bases for V and 0 bases for J; bases not matched to a gene: 3. The CDR3 totals 14 residues. CDR1 and CDR2 from the germline V gene are SGHDT and YYEEEE. This CDR3 is CASSSTGHSYEQYF. CDR3 sequence (DNA): TGTGCCAGCAGCTCGACAGGGCACTCCTACGAGCAGTACTTC.

The rearrangement uses TRBV5-6 and TRBJ1-4, with D uncertain. CDR1 and CDR2 from the germline V gene are SGHDT and YYEEEE. The CDR3 totals 14 residues. Trimming took 1 base from V and 8 from J, leaving 12 bases between them. The chain's CDR3 is CASSLYGEGEKLFF. The CDR3 nucleotides are TGTGCCAGCAGCTTGTACGGGGAAGGGGAAAAACTGTTTTTT.

V is TRBV18 and J is TRBJ1-2; no reliable D call. The CDR3 runs to 15 residues. The germline gives CDR1 KGHSH, CDR2 LQKENI. Trimming took off 6 bases at V and 2 bases at J, with 16 bases between the two ends. CDR3 DNA sequence: TGTGCCAGCTCGCCTAGCTTTGACCAAAACTATGGCTACACCTTC. It translates to CASSPSFDQNYGYTF.

The chain links TRBV10-1 to TRBJ2-5; the D gene is possibly TRBD1 (6 bases). From germline, CDR1 is WNHNN and CDR2 SYGVQD (reference sequence). CDR3 size: 16 residues. Trimming pared 6 bases from V and 3 bases from J, leaving 20 bases between. The CDR3 here is CASSTRDTANEETQYF. The DNA for the CDR3 is TGCGCCAGCAGCACCCGGGACACAGCCAACGAAGAGACCCAGTACTTC.

CDR3 protein: CASSGLAEYQETQYF. CDR3 in DNA: TGTGCCAGCAGCGGACTAGCGGAGTACCAAGAGACCCAGTACTTC. The chain joins TRBV9 to TRBJ2-5; 9 nucleotides align to TRBD2. The junction had 3 bases not matched to a gene; V was cut back by 3 bases and J by 0 bases. This CDR3 has 15 residues. Germline CDR1 and CDR2: SGDLS and YYNGEE. Variable domain in full (rest from reference TRBV9 and TRBJ2-5): DSGVTQTPKHLITATGQRVTLRCSPRSGDLSVYWYQQSLDQGLQFLIQYYNGEERAKGNILERFSAQQFPDLHSELNLSSLELGDSALYFCASSGLAEYQETQYFGPGTRLLVL.

The genes are TRBV4-2 and TRBJ2-1; D perhaps matches TRBD2 (6 bases). Germline lookup yields CDR1 LGHNA and CDR2 YNFKEQ. The V end lost 4 bases, the J end lost 0 bases, and 10 bases lay between the germline ends. The CDR3 is 15 residues long. The CDR3 DNA sequence: TGTGCCAGCAGCCTTCTAGCGAACTCCTACAATGAGCAGTTCTTC. Amino acid sequence: CASSLLANSYNEQFF.

V usage is TRBV4-3 and J usage is TRBJ1-1; D possibly corresponds to TRBD1 (5 bases). This CDR3 is built from 16 residues. Trimming took off 1 base at V and 0 bases at J, with 12 bases between the two ends. Germline assignment: CDR1 LGHNA and CDR2 YSLEER. This CDR3 is CASSQAPTGLNTEAFF. CDR3 sequence (DNA): TGCGCCAGCAGCCAAGCACCAACAGGTCTGAACACTGAAGCTTTCTTT.

The chain uses TRBV6-4 and TRBJ2-1, with a weak D call TRBD2 (6 bases). V was shortened by 1 base and J by 9 bases, with 13 bases between the two germline ends. Germline V gene lookup returns CDR1 MRHNA and CDR2 SNTAGT. The CDR3 has 14 amino acids. CDR3 sequence reads: CASSDYGGGGEQFF. The DNA of the CDR3 is TGTGCCAGCAGTGACTATGGGGGAGGCGGTGAGCAGTTCTTC.